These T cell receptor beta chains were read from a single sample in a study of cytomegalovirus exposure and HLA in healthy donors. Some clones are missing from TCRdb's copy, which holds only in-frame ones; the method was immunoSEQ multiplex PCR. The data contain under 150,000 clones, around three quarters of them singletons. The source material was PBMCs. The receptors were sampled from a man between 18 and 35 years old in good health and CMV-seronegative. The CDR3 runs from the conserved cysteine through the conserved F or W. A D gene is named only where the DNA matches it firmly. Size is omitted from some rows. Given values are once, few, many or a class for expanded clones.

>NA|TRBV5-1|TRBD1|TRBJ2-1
CASSTGTVSYNEQFF
TGCGCCAGCAGCACGGGGACAGTTTCCTACAATGAGCAGTTCTTC
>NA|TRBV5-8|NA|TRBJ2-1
CASSLDRDLSYNEQFF
TGTGCCAGCAGCTTGGACAGAGATCTCTCCTACAATGAGCAGTTCTTC
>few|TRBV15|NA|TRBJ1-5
CATSRARDTSNQPQHF
TGTGCCACCAGCAGAGCCCGGGACACTAGCAATCAGCCCCAGCATTTT
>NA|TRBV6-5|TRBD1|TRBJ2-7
CANSYSTGGGYEQYF
TGTGCCAACAGTTACTCGACAGGGGGCGGCTACGAGCAGTACTTC
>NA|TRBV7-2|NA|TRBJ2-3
CASSLKLFGGTSTDTQYF
TGTGCCAGCAGCTTGAAGCTTTTTGGGGGGACTAGCACAGATACGCAGTATTTT
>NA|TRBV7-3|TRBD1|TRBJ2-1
CASSLSPGTGGSEQFF
TGTGCCAGCAGCCTCAGTCCCGGGACAGGGGGCAGTGAGCAGTTCTTC
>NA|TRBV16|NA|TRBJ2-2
CASSRQGYTGELFF
TGTGCCAGCAGCCGTCAGGGTTACACCGGGGAGCTGTTTTTT
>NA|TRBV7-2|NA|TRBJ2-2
CASSYNKGTGELFF
TGTGCCAGCAGCTACAACAAGGGGACCGGGGAGCTGTTTTTT
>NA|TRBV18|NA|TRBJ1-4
CASSPSGGTTNEKLFF
TGTGCCAGCTCACCTTCGGGGGGCACAACTAATGAAAAACTGTTTTTT
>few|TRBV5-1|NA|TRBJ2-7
CASSPDSYEQYF
TGCGCCAGCAGCCCCGACAGTTACGAGCAGTACTTC
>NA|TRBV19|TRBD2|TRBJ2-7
CASSAYSTGGSRSYEQYF
TGTGCCAGTAGTGCGTACAGTACTGGCGGGAGCCGCTCCTACGAGCAGTACTTC
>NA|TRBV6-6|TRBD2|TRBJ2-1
CASSRLAGTEQFF
TGTGCCAGCAGTAGACTAGCGGGAACTGAGCAGTTCTTC
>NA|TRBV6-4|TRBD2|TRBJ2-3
CASSQGLAGADTQYF
TGTGCCAGCAGTCAGGGACTAGCGGGAGCAGATACGCAGTATTTT
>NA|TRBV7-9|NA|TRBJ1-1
CASSFPGCEAFF
TGTGCCAGCAGCTTCCCGGGGTGTGAAGCTTTCTTT
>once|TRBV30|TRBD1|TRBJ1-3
CAWSLQGVGGNTIYF
TGTGCCTGGAGCCTACAGGGGGTAGGCGGAAACACCATATATTTT
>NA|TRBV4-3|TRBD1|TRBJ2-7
CASSQVLQGGDEQYF
TGCGCCAGCAGCCAAGTACTACAGGGGGGCGACGAGCAGTACTTC